One sample yielded the 8 T cell receptor beta chains listed below, sequenced in a study of cytomegalovirus exposure and HLA in healthy donors. PCR used 60 Vbeta primers and 13 Jbeta primers. Sequencing used immunoSEQ multiplex PCR; TCRdb keeps in-frame clones, though not all of them. The data hold 150,000 to 200,000 clones, with over 75% observed a single time. The sequenced sample consisted of PBMCs. These receptors all come from a female donor in good health and CMV-seronegative.

V is TRBV7-3 and J is TRBJ2-3; D is uncertain. From germline, CDR1 is SGHTA and CDR2 FQGTGA. V lost 4 bases and J lost 5, with 13 bases in between. There are 14 residues in the CDR3. The CDR3 sequence: CASSSLPTGDTQYF. The CDR3 nucleotides are TGTGCCAGCAGCTCTCTACCGACGGGAGATACGCAGTATTTT.

Remarks on this clone: One end of the junction fails to match germline, which may point to a read error. The chain uses TRBV5-6 and TRBJ2-7, with 9 positions matching TRBD1. CDR1 and CDR2 (germline): SGHDT, YYEEEE. This CDR3 is built from 16 residues. CDR3 sequence: CASTLGTGSGDYEQYF. The CDR3 DNA is TGTGCCAGCACCTTGGGGACAGGGTCGGGAGACTACGAGCAGTACTTC. Full variable domain (remainder filled in from reference TRBV5-6 and TRBJ2-7): DAGVTQSPTHLIKTRGQQVTLRCSPKSGHDTVSWYQQALGQGPQFIFQYYEEEERQRGNFPDRFSGHQFPNYSSELNVNALLLGDSALYLCASTLGTGSGDYEQYFGPGTRLTVT.

V and J are TRBV30 and TRBJ1-2; a weak D match, TRBD1 (5 bases). The CDR3 length is 14 residues. V gave up 3 bases and J gave up 8 bases, with 19 bases separating them. The V gene's germline CDR1 is GTSNPN and CDR2 SVGIG (reference sequence). CDR3 sequence (DNA): TGTGCCTGGAGCCTCCCCGGGCAGGGAGGAGGCTACACCTTC. As protein: CAWSLPGQGGGYTF.

The genes are TRBV11-1 and TRBJ2-7; D is undetermined. Trimming pared 5 bases from V and 7 bases from J, leaving 15 bases between. The CDR3 spans 13 residues. Germline V gives CDR1 SGHAT, CDR2 FQDESV (reference sequence). In DNA form, the CDR3 reads TGTGCCAGCAGCCCTCCGCGGTCAGTGGAGCAGTACTTC. Protein: CASSPPRSVEQYF.

The genes are TRBV5-5 and TRBJ1-3; D remains unclear. This CDR3 is 18 amino acids long. Germline V gene data show CDR1 as SGHKS and CDR2 as YYEKEE (reference sequence). Trimming removed 0 bases at V and 0 bases at J, with 16 bases between. The CDR3 region has the DNA TGTGCCAGCAGCTTGGACGAGACACCTTATTACTCTGGAAACACCATATATTTT. It codes for CASSLDETPYYSGNTIYF.

V and J are TRBV2 and TRBJ2-1; possibly TRBD2 for D (6 bases). CDR1 and CDR2 (germline): SNHLY, FYNNEI. The CDR3 has 16 amino acids. Trimming pared 4 bases from V and 5 bases from J, leaving 18 bases between. CDR3 residues: CASSGLGTRHHNEQFF. The CDR3 region has the DNA TGTGCCAGCAGTGGTTTGGGGACTCGTCATCACAATGAGCAGTTCTTC.

In its sample, this clone was seen a few times. V usage is TRBV6-6 and J usage is TRBJ1-6, with D perhaps TRBD1 (5 bases). This CDR3 contains 13 residues. Germline V gene data show CDR1 as MNHNY and CDR2 as SVGAGI (reference sequence). Trimming stripped 8 bases from V and 4 bases from J, with 9 bases between. CDR3 loop: CASSDRYNSPLHF. The CDR3 DNA sequence: TGTGCCAGCTCCGACAGATATAATTCACCCCTCCACTTT.

V and J are TRBV6-6 and TRBJ2-5; 11 bases line up with TRBD1. V was clipped by 7 bases and J by 5 bases; unmatched bases: 9. This CDR3 contains 15 residues. CDR1 MNHNY and CDR2 SVGAGI come from the germline V gene (reference sequence). This CDR3 is CASTGPDRGQETQYF. The CDR3 DNA sequence: TGTGCCAGCACCGGCCCGGACAGGGGGCAGGAGACCCAGTACTTC.